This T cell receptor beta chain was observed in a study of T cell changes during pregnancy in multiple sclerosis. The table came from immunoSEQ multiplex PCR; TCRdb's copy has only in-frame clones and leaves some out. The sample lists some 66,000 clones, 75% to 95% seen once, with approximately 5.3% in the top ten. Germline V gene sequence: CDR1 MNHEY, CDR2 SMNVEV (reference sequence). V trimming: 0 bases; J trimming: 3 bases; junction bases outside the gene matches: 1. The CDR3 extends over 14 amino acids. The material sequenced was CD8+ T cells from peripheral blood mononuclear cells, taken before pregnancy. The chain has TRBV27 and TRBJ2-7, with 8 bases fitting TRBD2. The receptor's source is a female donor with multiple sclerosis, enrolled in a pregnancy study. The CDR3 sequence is CASSLSRGGYEQYF. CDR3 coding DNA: TGTGCCAGCAGTTTATCCCGGGGGGGCTACGAGCAGTACTTC.